This is a list of T cell receptor beta chains from one sample in a study of blood T cell repertoires in COVID-19. Clones were read by immunoSEQ multiplex PCR, and TCRdb kept only the in-frame ones, dropping some. The sample has hundreds of thousands of clones; 86% are singletons. Sequenced material: PBMCs or T cells enriched from blood (not recorded which). The receptors originated from a woman aged 45-65 years who had recovered from COVID-19. Each CDR3 is given with its conserved first and last residue. The D gene is left open where the match is weak. Clone size is not always given. Where it is, it says once, few, many or a class for expanded clones.

V gene: TRBV30; D gene: -; clone size: -; J gene: TRBJ2-6; CDR3 DNA: TGTGCCTGGAGTGAGACAGGACCCTCTGGGGCCAACGTCCTGACTTTC; CDR3 protein: CAWSETGPSGANVLTF
V gene: TRBV28; D gene: -; clone size: -; J gene: TRBJ2-7; CDR3 DNA: TGTGCCAGCAGTTTCGGCGAGGGATACGAGCAGTACTTC; CDR3 protein: CASSFGEGYEQYF
V gene: TRBV4-1; D gene: TRBD1; clone size: -; J gene: TRBJ1-4; CDR3 DNA: TGCGCCAGCAGCCAGAGGACAGGGGGCGGAAATGGGGAAAAACTGTTTTTT; CDR3 protein: CASSQRTGGGNGEKLFF
V gene: TRBV18; D gene: -; clone size: -; J gene: TRBJ1-1; CDR3 DNA: TGTGCCAGCTCACCGAATGCCCCGGGGGACACTGAAGCTTTCTTT; CDR3 protein: CASSPNAPGDTEAFF
V gene: TRBV6-6; D gene: TRBD2; clone size: -; J gene: TRBJ2-5; CDR3 DNA: TGTGCCAGCAGTTCTCCCATGACTAGCGGGCAGGAGACCCAGTACTTC; CDR3 protein: CASSSPMTSGQETQYF
V gene: TRBV10-1; D gene: -; clone size: -; J gene: TRBJ1-6; CDR3 DNA: TGCGCCAGCAATATGAGGGCTAGAGAGGGGACAAATTCACCCCTCCACTTT; CDR3 protein: CASNMRAREGTNSPLHF
V gene: TRBV25-1; D gene: -; clone size: -; J gene: TRBJ1-1; CDR3 DNA: TGTGCCAGCAGTGAATTCATGAACACTGAAGCTTTCTTT; CDR3 protein: CASSEFMNTEAFF
V gene: TRBV4-3; D gene: TRBD2; clone size: -; J gene: TRBJ2-5; CDR3 DNA: TGCGCCAGCAGCCAAGACGTAGCGGGAGGAATCCAAGAGACCCAGTACTTC; CDR3 protein: CASSQDVAGGIQETQYF
V gene: TRBV5-4; D gene: TRBD2; clone size: few; J gene: TRBJ2-1; CDR3 DNA: TGTGCCAGCAGCTCAGGACTAGCGGGAGGGCGGGTTGAGCAGTTCTTC; CDR3 protein: CASSSGLAGGRVEQFF
V gene: TRBV25-1; D gene: -; clone size: few; J gene: TRBJ2-5; CDR3 DNA: TGTGCCAGCAGTGAATTCGGGAGAGAGACCCAGTACTTC; CDR3 protein: CASSEFGRETQYF